A selection of T cell receptor beta chains follows, all from one sample in a study of T cell responses to AZD1222 COVID-19 vaccine. Produced via immunoSEQ multiplex PCR; TCRdb's table is partial and in-frame only. The sample consists of around 200,000 clones, just over 90% of them appearing once. Material: peripheral blood, obtained on day 0 of AZD1222 vaccination. The receptors were sampled from an adult in good health. Each CDR3 is given with its conserved first and last residue. The order of the fields is J gene, V gene, D gene, CDR3 DNA, CDR3 protein. D genes are given only for firm matches.

j_call: TRBJ1-3; v_call: TRBV7-4; d_call: .; cdr3_nt: TGTGCCAGCAGCATAACCGGGACTCCGTCCTCTGGAAACACCATATATTTT; cdr3_aa: CASSITGTPSSGNTIYF
j_call: TRBJ2-5; v_call: TRBV11-3; d_call: .; cdr3_nt: TGTGCCAGCAGCTTCGGGGGAGAGACCCAGTACTTC; cdr3_aa: CASSFGGETQYF
j_call: TRBJ2-7; v_call: TRBV5-6; d_call: TRBD1; cdr3_nt: TGTGCCAGCAGCCTAGCAGGGGGCTGGGAGCAGTACTTC; cdr3_aa: CASSLAGGWEQYF
j_call: TRBJ1-5; v_call: TRBV19; d_call: TRBD1; cdr3_nt: TGTGCCAGTAGTACGACAGGGGATAATCAGCCCCAGCATTTT; cdr3_aa: CASSTTGDNQPQHF
j_call: TRBJ1-2; v_call: TRBV3-1/TRBV3-2; d_call: .; cdr3_nt: TGTGCCAGCAGCCAAGAGGGTGCGAGGGCTAGCTATGGCTACACCTTC; cdr3_aa: CASSQEGARASYGYTF
j_call: TRBJ1-4; v_call: TRBV7-2; d_call: .; cdr3_nt: TGTGCCAGCAGCTTATTCGGGAATCGTGAAAAACTGTTTTTT; cdr3_aa: CASSLFGNREKLFF
j_call: TRBJ1-4; v_call: TRBV28; d_call: .; cdr3_nt: TGTGCCAGCAGCACGGACAGCGGGGCTAATGAAAAACTGTTTTTT; cdr3_aa: CASSTDSGANEKLFF
j_call: TRBJ2-7; v_call: TRBV20-1; d_call: .; cdr3_nt: TGCAGTGCGTCGGAGTCCTACGAGCAGTACTTC; cdr3_aa: CSASESYEQYF
j_call: TRBJ1-5; v_call: TRBV27; d_call: .; cdr3_nt: TGTGCCAGCAGGGGAGGGGGAAATCAGCCCCAGCATTTT; cdr3_aa: CASRGGGNQPQHF
j_call: TRBJ1-1; v_call: TRBV7-9; d_call: .; cdr3_nt: TGTGCCAGCAGCTTGGAGCAGGTGGGACGGGCTTTCTTT; cdr3_aa: CASSLEQVGRAFF
j_call: TRBJ1-2; v_call: TRBV6-5; d_call: TRBD1; cdr3_nt: TGTGCCAGCTATACCCTGGGACAGCTCTATGGCTACACCTTC; cdr3_aa: CASYTLGQLYGYTF
j_call: TRBJ1-3; v_call: TRBV13; d_call: TRBD1; cdr3_nt: TGTGCCAGCAGCTTACAGGGGGACGGAAACACCATATATTTT; cdr3_aa: CASSLQGDGNTIYF
j_call: TRBJ1-1; v_call: TRBV7-9; d_call: .; cdr3_nt: TGTGCCAGCAGCTTATCAGATGGTGGCACTGAAGCTTTCTTT; cdr3_aa: CASSLSDGGTEAFF